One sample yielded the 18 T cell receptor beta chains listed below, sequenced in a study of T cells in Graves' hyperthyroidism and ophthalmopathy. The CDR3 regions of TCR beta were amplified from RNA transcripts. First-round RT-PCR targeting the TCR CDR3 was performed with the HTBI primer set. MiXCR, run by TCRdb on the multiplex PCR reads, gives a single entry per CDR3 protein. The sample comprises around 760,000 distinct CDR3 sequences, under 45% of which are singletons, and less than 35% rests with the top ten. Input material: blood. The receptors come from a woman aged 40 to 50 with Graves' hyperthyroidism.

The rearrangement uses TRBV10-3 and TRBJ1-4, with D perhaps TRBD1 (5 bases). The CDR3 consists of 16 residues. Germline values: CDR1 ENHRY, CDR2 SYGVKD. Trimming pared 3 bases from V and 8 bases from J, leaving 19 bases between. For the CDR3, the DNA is TGTGCCATCAGTGACGCGTCGGGCAGGGAGCACGAAAAACTGTTTTTT. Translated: CAISDASGREHEKLFF.

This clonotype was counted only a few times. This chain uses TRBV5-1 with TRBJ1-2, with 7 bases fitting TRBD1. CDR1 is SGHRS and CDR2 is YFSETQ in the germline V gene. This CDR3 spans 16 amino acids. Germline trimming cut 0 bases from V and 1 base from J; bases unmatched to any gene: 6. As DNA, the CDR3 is TGCGCCAGCAGCTTGGCAGGGGACAGAGATAACTATGGCTACACCTTC. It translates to CASSLAGDRDNYGYTF.

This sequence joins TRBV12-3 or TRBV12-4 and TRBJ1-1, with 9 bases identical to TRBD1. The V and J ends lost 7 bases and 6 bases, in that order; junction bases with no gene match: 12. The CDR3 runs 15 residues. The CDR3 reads CASTFGTGKRAEAFF. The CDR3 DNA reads TGTGCCAGCACCTTCGGGACAGGGAAGAGGGCTGAAGCTTTCTTT.

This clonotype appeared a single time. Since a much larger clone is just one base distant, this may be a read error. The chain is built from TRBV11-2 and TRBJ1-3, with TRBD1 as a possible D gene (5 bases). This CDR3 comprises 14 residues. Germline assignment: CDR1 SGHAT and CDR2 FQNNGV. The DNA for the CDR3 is TGTGCCGGCAGTCGGGACTTAACTGGAAACACCATATATTTT. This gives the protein CAGSRDLTGNTIYF.

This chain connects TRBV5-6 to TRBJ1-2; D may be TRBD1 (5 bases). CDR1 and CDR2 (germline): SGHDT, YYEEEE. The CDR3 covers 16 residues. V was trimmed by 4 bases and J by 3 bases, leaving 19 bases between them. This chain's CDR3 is CASSPTPPGMHYGYTF. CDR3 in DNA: TGTGCCAGCAGCCCCACCCCCCCAGGGATGCACTATGGCTACACCTTC.

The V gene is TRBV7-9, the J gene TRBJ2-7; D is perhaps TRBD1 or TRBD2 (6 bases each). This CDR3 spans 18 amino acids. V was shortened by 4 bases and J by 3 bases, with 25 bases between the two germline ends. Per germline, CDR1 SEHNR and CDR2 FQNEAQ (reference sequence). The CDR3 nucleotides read TGTGCCAGCAGCTCGGCGGAGGTCTCCGGGGGCGCTTTCTACGAGCAGTACTTC. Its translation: CASSSAEVSGGAFYEQYF. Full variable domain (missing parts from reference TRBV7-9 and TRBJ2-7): DTGVSQNPRHKITKRGQNVTFRCDPISEHNRLYWYRQTLGQGPEFLTYFQNEAQLEKSRLLSDRFSAERPKGSFSTLEIQRTEQGDSAMYLCASSSAEVSGGAFYEQYFGPGTRLTVT.

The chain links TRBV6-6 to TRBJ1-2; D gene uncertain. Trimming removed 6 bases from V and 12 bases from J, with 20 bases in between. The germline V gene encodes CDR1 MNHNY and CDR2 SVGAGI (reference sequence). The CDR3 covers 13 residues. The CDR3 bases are TGTGCCAGCAGCGAAAACGGGGTAGAAGGAAACACCTTC. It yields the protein CASSENGVEGNTF.

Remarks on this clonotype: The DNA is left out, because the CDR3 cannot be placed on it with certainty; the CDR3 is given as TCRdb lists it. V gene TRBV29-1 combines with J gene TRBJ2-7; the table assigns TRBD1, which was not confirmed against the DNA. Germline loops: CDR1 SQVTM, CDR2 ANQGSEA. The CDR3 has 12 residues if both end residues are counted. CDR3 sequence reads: CSVGQGAGERYF.

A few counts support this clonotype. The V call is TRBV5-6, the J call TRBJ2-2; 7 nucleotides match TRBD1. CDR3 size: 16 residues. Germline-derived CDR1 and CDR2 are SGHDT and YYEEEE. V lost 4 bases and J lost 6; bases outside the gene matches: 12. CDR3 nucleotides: TGTGCCAGCAGCCCAATGACAGGGAGTGTAGCCGGGGAGCTGTTTTTT. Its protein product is CASSPMTGSVAGELFF.

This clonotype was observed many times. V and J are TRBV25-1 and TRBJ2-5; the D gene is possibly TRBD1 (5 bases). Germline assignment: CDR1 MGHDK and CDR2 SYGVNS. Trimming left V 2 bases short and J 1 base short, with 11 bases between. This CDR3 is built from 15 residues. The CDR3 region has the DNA TGTGCCAGCAGTGAACCCGTAGGGGTCCAAGAGACCCAGTACTTC. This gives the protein CASSEPVGVQETQYF.

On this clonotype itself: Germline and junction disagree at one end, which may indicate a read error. CDR3 sequence reads: CANSYDPSGSYEQYF. The CDR3 nucleotides read TGTGCCAACAGTTACGACCCTTCTGGCTCCTACGAGCAGTACTTC. The V call is TRBV6-6, the J call TRBJ2-7; D unresolved. The CDR3 sequence is 15 residues long. From germline, CDR1 is MNHNY and CDR2 SVGAGI (reference sequence).

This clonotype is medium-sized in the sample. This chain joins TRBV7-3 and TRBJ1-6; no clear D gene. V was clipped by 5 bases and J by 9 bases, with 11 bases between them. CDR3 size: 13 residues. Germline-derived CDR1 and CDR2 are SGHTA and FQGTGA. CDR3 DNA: TGTGCCAGCAGCCGCTACGACGGTTCACCCCTCCACTTT. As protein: CASSRYDGSPLHF.

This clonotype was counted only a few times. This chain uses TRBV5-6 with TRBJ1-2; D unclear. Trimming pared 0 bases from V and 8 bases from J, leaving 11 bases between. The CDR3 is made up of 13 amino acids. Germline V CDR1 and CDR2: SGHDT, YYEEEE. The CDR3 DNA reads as TGTGCCAGCAGCTTGGACGCGCGTCACGGCTACACCTTC. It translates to CASSLDARHGYTF.

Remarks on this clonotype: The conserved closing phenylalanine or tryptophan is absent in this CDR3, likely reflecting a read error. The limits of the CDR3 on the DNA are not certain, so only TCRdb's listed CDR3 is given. This CDR3 is CSTWDASSY. The chain recombines TRBV29-1 with TRBJ1-2; the table's TRBD1 call for D was not verified on the DNA. With termini counted, the CDR3 has 9 amino acids. Germline V gives CDR1 SQVTM, CDR2 ANQGSEA.

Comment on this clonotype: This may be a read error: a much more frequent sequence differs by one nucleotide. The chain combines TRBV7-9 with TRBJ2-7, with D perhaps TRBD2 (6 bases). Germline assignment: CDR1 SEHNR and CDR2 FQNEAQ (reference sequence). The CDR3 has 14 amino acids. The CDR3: CANSRTGLLREQYF. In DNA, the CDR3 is TGTGCCAACAGCCGAACGGGACTCCTTCGCGAGCAGTACTTC.

The CDR3 coding sequence is TGCGCCAGCAGTCAGAATCCAGGGAACACTGAAGCTTTCTTT. It encodes CASSQNPGNTEAFF. The chain links TRBV5-1 to TRBJ1-1, with D uncertain. Looked up from germline, CDR1 is SGHRS and CDR2 is YFSETQ. V lost 5 bases to trimming and J lost 1 base, with 12 bases between them. This CDR3 contains 14 residues.

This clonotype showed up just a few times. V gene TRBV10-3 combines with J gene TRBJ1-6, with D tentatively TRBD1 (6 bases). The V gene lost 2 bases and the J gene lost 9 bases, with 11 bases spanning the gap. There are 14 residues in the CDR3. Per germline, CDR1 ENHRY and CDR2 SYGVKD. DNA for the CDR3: TGTGCCATCAGTGAGACAGGGCAGGGTTCACCCCTCCACTTT. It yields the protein CAISETGQGSPLHF.

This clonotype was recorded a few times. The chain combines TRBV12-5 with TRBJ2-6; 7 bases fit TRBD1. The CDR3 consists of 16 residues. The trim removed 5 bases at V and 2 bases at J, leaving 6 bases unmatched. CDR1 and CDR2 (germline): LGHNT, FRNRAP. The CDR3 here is CASGPTGATGANVLTF. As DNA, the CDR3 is TGTGCTAGTGGTCCTACAGGGGCTACTGGGGCCAACGTCCTGACTTTC. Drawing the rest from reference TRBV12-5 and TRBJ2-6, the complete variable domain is DARVTQTPRHKVTEMGQEVTMRCQPILGHNTVFWYRQTMMQGLELLAYFRNRAPLDDSGMPKDRFSAEMPDATLATLKIQPSEPRDSAVYFCASGPTGATGANVLTFGAGSRLTVL.